This is a list of T cell receptor beta chains from one sample in a study of blood T cell repertoires in COVID-19. The protocol was immunoSEQ multiplex PCR, while the TCRdb copy is restricted to in-frame clones and leaves out a portion. The repertoire holds 120,000 or so clones, with approximately 82% as singletons. Input material: peripheral blood. The receptor source for this set is a man in his 60s with acute or convalescent COVID-19. The CDR3 runs from the conserved cysteine through the conserved F or W. Each record gives: V gene, D gene, clone size, J gene, CDR3 DNA, CDR3 protein. The D gene is left open where the match is weak. Rows give clone size only sometimes, using once, few, many, or a class for an expanded clone.

>TRBV5-1|TRBD1|once|TRBJ1-1
TGCGCCAGCAGCTTGCGGGACAGCCTCATGAACACTGAAGCTTTCTTT
CASSLRDSLMNTEAFF
>TRBV18|NA|NA|TRBJ2-1
TGTGCCAGCTCACCACCATGGGGTCAGGGGAATGAGCAGTTCTTC
CASSPPWGQGNEQFF
>TRBV7-2|NA|NA|TRBJ2-7
TGTGCCAGCAGCTTAGTCGCGTCCTACGAGCAGTACTTC
CASSLVASYEQYF
>TRBV28|NA|NA|TRBJ2-6
TGTGCCAGCAGTTTACCCCAGGGCTCTGGGGCCAACGTCCTGACTTTC
CASSLPQGSGANVLTF
>TRBV28|TRBD1|NA|TRBJ1-5
TGTGCCAGCAGTTTCCTTTTACAGGGGAGAGATCAGCCCCAGCATTTT
CASSFLLQGRDQPQHF
>TRBV10-3|TRBD1|NA|TRBJ1-3
TGTGCCATCAGTGAGGGTGACAGGGCGGCTGGAAACACCATATATTTT
CAISEGDRAAGNTIYF
>TRBV5-6|TRBD2|once|TRBJ2-3
TGTGCCAGCAGCCTCCGGGGGGGCACAGATACGCAGTATTTT
CASSLRGGTDTQYF
>TRBV19|NA|NA|TRBJ2-3
TGTGCCAGTAGTATAATCCGGCGGCGGGATACGCAGTATTTT
CASSIIRRRDTQYF
>TRBV6-1|NA|NA|TRBJ1-1
TGTGCCAGCAGTGACGGGAGGATAGGGAACACTGAAGCTTTCTTT
CASSDGRIGNTEAFF
>TRBV3-1/TRBV3-2|TRBD1|NA|TRBJ1-6
TGTGCCAGCAGCCAACGCCAGGACAGGGGGACGAATTCACCCCTCCACTTT
CASSQRQDRGTNSPLHF
>TRBV15|NA|NA|TRBJ2-6
TGTGCCACCAGCCTCAGGGCCCCTCTCTCTGGGGCCAACGTCCTGACTTTC
CATSLRAPLSGANVLTF
>TRBV7-2|TRBD1|NA|TRBJ1-1
TGTGCCAGCAGCTCGAGACAGGGGCACAGTGAAGCTTTCTTT
CASSSRQGHSEAFF
>TRBV15|NA|NA|TRBJ2-2
TGTGCCACCAGCAGAGGCGAGGGCGGGACCGGGGAGCTGTTTTTT
CATSRGEGGTGELFF
>TRBV7-3|TRBD2|NA|TRBJ2-1
TGTGCCAGCAGCTTAACTAGCGGGGGTTACAATGAGCAGTTCTTC
CASSLTSGGYNEQFF
>TRBV21-1|NA|NA|TRBJ2-5
TGTGCCAGCAGCACCTCTAGGGGACAGGGGCGGTCGGAGTCTAGAGAGACCCAGTACTTC
CASSTSRGQGRSESRETQYF
>TRBV2|TRBD2|NA|TRBJ2-1
TGTGCCAGCAGTTTCCTAGCGGGAGGGTTGAATGAGCAGTTCTTC
CASSFLAGGLNEQFF
>TRBV4-1|NA|NA|TRBJ2-2
TGCGCCAGCAGCCCACTAGCTTCCGGGGAGCTGTTTTTT
CASSPLASGELFF
>TRBV10-1|NA|NA|TRBJ1-2
TGCGCCAGCAGTGAGGGAGCTAACTATGGCTACACCTTC
CASSEGANYGYTF
>TRBV4-1|NA|NA|TRBJ2-3
TGCGCCAGCAGCCAAGGGGGGCAAGCGGGAACAGATACGCAGTATTTT
CASSQGGQAGTDTQYF
>TRBV20-1|TRBD2|NA|TRBJ2-7
TGCAGTGGACTAGCGGCCTACGAGCAGTACTTC
CSGLAAYEQYF
>TRBV14|NA|NA|TRBJ1-4
TGTGCCAGCAGCCCCCGGGCAGGGGAATCCCCAACTAATGAAAAACTGTTTTTT
CASSPRAGESPTNEKLFF
>TRBV28|NA|NA|TRBJ1-3
TGCGCCAGCCATAAGCAGGGGTCTGGAAACACCATATATTTT
CASHKQGSGNTIYF
>TRBV19|NA|NA|TRBJ2-1
TGTGCCAGTAGTCGGGCCGGAGGGAATGAGCAGTTCTTC
CASSRAGGNEQFF
>TRBV18|TRBD1|NA|TRBJ1-6
TGTGCCAGCTCACTAGATGACGTGGGACAGGGAGATTCACCCCTCCACTTT
CASSLDDVGQGDSPLHF
>TRBV28|NA|NA|TRBJ1-5
TGTGCCAGCAACTCACGGAGGGACGATAGCAATCAGCCCCAGCATTTT
CASNSRRDDSNQPQHF
>TRBV4-2|NA|NA|TRBJ1-2
TGTGCCAGCAGCCCAACCCTATTCAAGAGGTCAGGGCCCTATGGCTACACCTTC
CASSPTLFKRSGPYGYTF
>TRBV11-2|TRBD1|NA|TRBJ1-1
TGTGCCAGCAGCCTGACAGGGGAGTACACTGAAGCTTTCTTT
CASSLTGEYTEAFF
>TRBV30|TRBD1|NA|TRBJ1-5
TGTGCCTGGTCCGGACAGGGGAATCAGCCCCAGCATTTT
CAWSGQGNQPQHF
>TRBV28|TRBD2|NA|TRBJ2-7
TGTGCCAGCAGTTTATGGGGCGGGAGCTACGAGCAGTACTTC
CASSLWGGSYEQYF
>TRBV7-3|TRBD1|NA|TRBJ1-1
TGTGCCAGCAGCTCTTCCCAGGGGGCGAACACTGAAGCTTTCTTT
CASSSSQGANTEAFF
>TRBV5-1|NA|NA|TRBJ2-2
TGCGCCAGCAGCCCCCAGTCCGCGAACACCGGGGAGCTGTTTTTT
CASSPQSANTGELFF
>TRBV5-4|TRBD2|NA|TRBJ2-1
TGTGCCAGCAGTGGGGGGGTGGGCAACTACAATGAGCAGTTCTTC
CASSGGVGNYNEQFF
>TRBV28|NA|NA|TRBJ1-1
TGTGCCAGCAGTTTCGGGGGGAGGGGAGCTTTCTTT
CASSFGGRGAFF
>TRBV30|NA|NA|TRBJ1-1
TGTGCCTGGAGTGTTGGTGGGTTCGGGGGGAAGAACACTGAAGCTTTCTTT
CAWSVGGFGGKNTEAFF
>TRBV10-3|NA|NA|TRBJ2-7
TGTGCCCTTGGATTTGGGGCAGGACCATACGAGCAGTACTTC
CALGFGAGPYEQYF
>TRBV27|TRBD2|NA|TRBJ2-1
TGTGCCAGCAGACTAGCGGGAGGACCGAGCTCCTACAATGAGCAGTTCTTC
CASRLAGGPSSYNEQFF
>TRBV10-3|TRBD1|NA|TRBJ2-1
TGTGCCATCACCCCCGGGACAGGAATCGACTACGGCAATGAGCAGTTCTTC
CAITPGTGIDYGNEQFF
>TRBV30|TRBD2|NA|TRBJ2-7
TGTGCCTGGAGGGCAGGGAGGGACGAGCAGTACTTC
CAWRAGRDEQYF
>TRBV6-5|NA|NA|TRBJ1-2
TGTGCCAGCAGCCCGGACAGTTCCTATGGCTACACCTTC
CASSPDSSYGYTF
>TRBV5-1|NA|NA|TRBJ2-3
TGCGCCAGCAGCTTCGCGGCTAGCGTGACAGATACGCAGTATTTT
CASSFAASVTDTQYF
>TRBV28|TRBD1|few|TRBJ1-4
TGTGCCAGCAGTTTATGGACAGGGGCAAATGAAAAACTGTTTTTT
CASSLWTGANEKLFF
>TRBV28|NA|NA|TRBJ1-2
TGTGCCAGCAGCACCGCGGGGATACCATTAGCTAACTATGGCTACACCTTC
CASSTAGIPLANYGYTF
>TRBV30|TRBD2|NA|TRBJ2-7
TGTGCCTGGAGGGGCGGGAGATTATACGAGCAGTACTTC
CAWRGGRLYEQYF
>TRBV5-1|TRBD2|once|TRBJ2-4
TGCGCCAGCAGCCCGGGTAATGGCGGGAGGGGTGGAAACATTCAGTACTTC
CASSPGNGGRGGNIQYF
>TRBV5-1|NA|NA|TRBJ1-1
TGCGCCAGCAGTACCACGGGGGACACTGAAGCTTTCTTT
CASSTTGDTEAFF
>TRBV27|TRBD2|NA|TRBJ2-1
TGTGCCAGCAGTCCCAGACTAGCGGGAGTGTTGTACAATGAGCAGTTCTTC
CASSPRLAGVLYNEQFF
>TRBV30|NA|NA|TRBJ1-5
TGTGCCTGGAGTGTCCGGGCAGGGTGTGTGAATCAGCCCCAGCATTTT
CAWSVRAGCVNQPQHF
>TRBV28|TRBD1|once|TRBJ1-6
TGTGCCAGCCGGACAGGGTTCAATTCACCCCTCCACTTT
CASRTGFNSPLHF